A single sample gave rise to the 30 T cell receptor beta chains below, sequenced in a study of blood T cell repertoires in COVID-19 (dated by TCRdb to 2018 to 2021). The method behind the library was the immunoSEQ multiplex PCR assay. TCRdb provides this immuneACCESS table in a form limited to in-frame rearrangements. Some clones are lacking; in checked studies, under half of them reflect an unresolved V gene, and why the rest are absent is not known. In all, the sample holds about 470,000 clones, and about nine tenths of those were seen once. The ten biggest clones cover under 0.85% of the sample. The sample comprised PBMCs or T cells enriched from blood (not recorded which). The receptors were gathered from a woman aged 18 to 35 who had recovered from COVID-19.

CDR3 in amino acids: CASSLIRDRGSPLHF. CDR3 sequence (DNA): TGTGCCAGCAGTTTGATCCGGGACAGGGGTTCACCCCTCCACTTT. This rearrangement joins TRBV27 to TRBJ1-6; TRBD1 matches at 10 bases. The CDR3 is made up of 15 amino acids. V trimming: 3 bases; J trimming: 9 bases; junction bases outside the gene matches: 5. Germline values: CDR1 MNHEY, CDR2 SMNVEV (reference sequence).

The chain links TRBV4-2 to TRBJ1-6, with D possibly TRBD1 on 6 matching bases. CDR3 length: 15 residues. Germline V gene sequence: CDR1 LGHNA, CDR2 YNFKEQ. V was clipped by 7 bases and J by 8 bases, with 18 bases between them. The CDR3 DNA reads TGTGCCAGCAATAGGAGAGGGGAGGGGGATTCACCCCTCCACTTT. Encoded protein: CASNRRGEGDSPLHF.

The chain employs TRBV27 and TRBJ1-1; D gene ambiguous. CDR1 is MNHEY, CDR2 SMNVEV, per germline (reference sequence). The ends were cut back, 2 bases at V and 0 bases at J, with 13 bases in the middle. This CDR3 is 16 amino acids long. The DNA for the CDR3 is TGTGCCAGCAGTTTAAGGCAGGCTTTAATGAACACTGAAGCTTTCTTT. This translates into CASSLRQALMNTEAFF.

This chain links TRBV6-4 with TRBJ2-1, with D perhaps TRBD1 (6 bases). Trimming took 5 bases from V and 7 from J, leaving 12 bases between them. Germline-derived CDR1 and CDR2 are MRHNA and SNTAGT. CDR3 size: 13 residues. The CDR3 nucleotides read TGTGCCAGCAGTCAGGGGTCGGATAATGAGCAGTTCTTC. This translates into CASSQGSDNEQFF.

The chain employs TRBV12-3 or TRBV12-4 and TRBJ1-3, with 7 positions matching TRBD1. The CDR3 runs 12 residues. The V and J ends lost 7 bases and 7 bases, in that order; junction bases with no gene match: 4. The CDR3 spells CASTPTGNTIYF. CDR3 bases: TGTGCCAGCACCCCGACAGGGAACACCATATATTTT.

J is TRBJ1-1 and V is TRBV5-6, with TRBD1 matching 12 bases. Germline CDR1 reads SGHDT; CDR2 reads YYEEEE. The trim removed 0 bases at V and 7 bases at J, leaving 7 bases unmatched. The CDR3 sequence is 16 residues long. As DNA, the CDR3 is TGTGCCAGCAGCTTGGATCCGGGACAGGGGGCGAATGAAGCTTTCTTT. This codes for CASSLDPGQGANEAFF.

This clone has a handful of counts. The chain combines TRBV18 with TRBJ1-5, with 12 bases identical to TRBD1. Germline V lookup: CDR1 KGHSH, CDR2 LQKENI. The CDR3 runs 16 residues. Trimming at V came to 6 bases and at J to 5 bases, leaving 8 bases not matched to a gene. For the CDR3, the DNA is TGTGCCAGCTCCCAGGGACAGGGGGCGGGGCATCAGCCCCAGCATTTT. This codes for CASSQGQGAGHQPQHF.

J is TRBJ1-4 and V is TRBV27, with D possibly TRBD1 on 5 matching bases. This CDR3 is 18 amino acids long. V lost 1 base, J lost 2 bases, and 17 bases lay in between. Germline loops: CDR1 MNHEY, CDR2 SMNVEV (reference sequence). The CDR3: CASSLYGQGSVTNEKLFF. The DNA of the CDR3 is TGTGCCAGCAGTTTATACGGCCAGGGCTCAGTGACTAATGAAAAACTGTTTTTT.

The V gene is TRBV19, the J gene TRBJ1-1; D is possibly TRBD1 (5 bases). Germline CDR1 and CDR2: LNHDA and SQIVND (reference sequence). V was trimmed by 6 bases and J by 2 bases, leaving 10 bases between them. CDR3 length equals 13 residues. DNA for the CDR3: TGTGCCAGTAGCTGGACACCAAACACTGAAGCTTTCTTT. This codes for CASSWTPNTEAFF.

The chain couples TRBV12-3 or TRBV12-4 to TRBJ2-7; D call uncertain. The CDR3 sequence is 11 residues long. Trimming took off 5 bases at V and 3 bases at J, with 5 bases between the two ends. The CDR3 DNA is TGTGCCAGCAGTCTTCTCTACGAGCAGTACTTC. Protein product: CASSLLYEQYF.

This sequence joins TRBV6-5 and TRBJ1-2; a possible D gene is TRBD1 (6 bases). This CDR3 comprises 13 residues. Germline V CDR1 and CDR2: MNHEY, SVGAGI. The V gene lost 6 bases and the J gene lost 4 bases, with 12 bases spanning the gap. CDR3 residues: CASSRGHFYGYTF. The CDR3 DNA sequence: TGTGCCAGCAGCCGGGGACATTTCTATGGCTACACCTTC.

There are a few counts of this clone. This chain links TRBV6-1 with TRBJ2-5; TRBD1 matches at 7 bases. Germline-derived CDR1 and CDR2 are MNHNS and SASEGT. Trimming removed 0 bases from V and 2 bases from J; junction bases left unmatched: 3. The CDR3 is made up of 15 amino acids. The CDR3 DNA sequence: TGTGCCAGCAGTGAAGCCCGGGACAGACAAGAGACCCAGTACTTC. Residues: CASSEARDRQETQYF.

The chain has TRBV3-1 (or the pseudogene TRBV3-2) and TRBJ2-7, with TRBD2 as a possible D gene (6 bases). The CDR3 contains 14 residues. CDR1 and CDR2 (germline): LGHDT, YNNKEL (reference sequence). V shed 0 bases and J shed 5 bases, with 11 bases lying between them. In nucleotides, the CDR3 is TGTGCCAGCAGCCAAGAAGGACGGGGGAACGAGCAGTACTTC. It translates to CASSQEGRGNEQYF.

The rearrangement uses TRBV28 and TRBJ1-1, with a possible D match to TRBD1 (5 bases). Germline V gene data show CDR1 as MDHEN and CDR2 as SYDVKM. The V end lost 3 bases, the J end lost 1 base, and 6 bases lay between the germline ends. The CDR3 consists of 13 residues. CDR3 bases: TGTGCCAGCAGTTTGACAGCGAACACTGAAGCTTTCTTT. Amino acids: CASSLTANTEAFF. The variable domain in full, with the rest retrieved from reference TRBV28 and TRBJ1-1, is DVKVTQSSRYLVKRTGEKVFLECVQDMDHENMFWYRQDPGLGLRLIYFSYDVKMKEKGDIPEGYSVSREKKERFSLILESASTNQTSMYLCASSLTANTEAFFGQGTRLTVV.

The gene calls are TRBV4-2 and TRBJ2-3, with D perhaps matching TRBD1 or TRBD2 (8 bases each). The CDR3 contains 13 residues. Germline CDR1 and CDR2: LGHNA and YNFKEQ. V lost 7 bases and J lost 9, with 17 bases in between. The CDR3 bases are TGTGCCAGCACGGGGGGGGACAGGATAACGCAGTATTTT. It yields the protein CASTGGDRITQYF.

The chain couples TRBV6-5 to TRBJ1-5, with unresolved D. Trimming took off 8 bases at V and 1 base at J, with 6 bases between the two ends. The CDR3 is 12 amino acids. Germline assignment: CDR1 MNHEY and CDR2 SVGAGI. The CDR3 loop reads CASRGSNQPQHF. The CDR3 nucleotides read TGTGCCAGCCGAGGGAGCAATCAGCCCCAGCATTTT.

This clone has just one count. This chain connects TRBV28 to TRBJ2-7; no reliable D call. V lost 7 bases and J lost 2, with 9 bases in between. Germline loops: CDR1 MDHEN, CDR2 SYDVKM. This CDR3 has 12 residues. CDR3 DNA sequence: TGTGCCAGCAACGCGGATGCCTACGAGCAGTACTTC. It translates to CASNADAYEQYF.

The chain combines TRBV28 with TRBJ2-2, with a possible D match to TRBD1 (6 bases). Germline V gene lookup returns CDR1 MDHEN and CDR2 SYDVKM. V dropped 4 bases and J dropped 5 bases, with 11 bases sitting between them. The CDR3 is 14 residues long. CDR3 in amino acids: CASSSVGGTGELFF. The CDR3, as DNA: TGTGCCAGCAGTTCCGTAGGGGGAACCGGGGAGCTGTTTTTT.

The chain uses TRBV3-1 (or the pseudogene TRBV3-2) and TRBJ1-1; maybe TRBD1 (5 bases). Trimming shortened V by 0 bases and J by 11 bases, and 16 bases separated the two germline ends. This CDR3 comprises 14 residues. Germline lookup yields CDR1 LGHDT and CDR2 YNNKEL (reference sequence). The CDR3, as DNA: TGTGCCAGCAGCCAAGAAGGTGGGGCGGGGAAGGCTTTCTTT. It specifies CASSQEGGAGKAFF.

The V call is TRBV5-8, the J call TRBJ2-3, with D unclear. This CDR3 is 14 amino acids long. The V gene's germline CDR1 is SGHTS and CDR2 YDEGEE. V shed 0 bases and J shed 1 base, with 6 bases lying between them. The DNA for the CDR3 is TGTGCCAGCAGCTTGGGGGCGCGCACAGATACGCAGTATTTT. It translates to CASSLGARTDTQYF.

The chain joins TRBV28 to TRBJ2-5; no reliable D call. CDR3 length: 16 amino acids. Germline CDR1 is MDHEN and CDR2 is SYDVKM. The germline V and J ends were trimmed by 3 bases and 1 base, with 15 bases remaining between them. The CDR3 region is CASSLGLQPIQETQYF. The CDR3 DNA reads TGTGCCAGCAGTTTGGGCCTCCAACCTATCCAAGAGACCCAGTACTTC. Full variable domain (outside the CDR3, taken from reference TRBV28 and TRBJ2-5): DVKVTQSSRYLVKRTGEKVFLECVQDMDHENMFWYRQDPGLGLRLIYFSYDVKMKEKGDIPEGYSVSREKKERFSLILESASTNQTSMYLCASSLGLQPIQETQYFGPGTRLLVL.

This sequence joins TRBV6-5 and TRBJ1-1, with unresolved D. CDR3 size: 15 residues. Trimming pared 0 bases from V and 4 bases from J, leaving 12 bases between. Germline V gene lookup returns CDR1 MNHEY and CDR2 SVGAGI. The DNA of the CDR3 is TGTGCCAGCAGTTACTCATACGGGAGTACCACTGAAGCTTTCTTT. Translating it yields CASSYSYGSTTEAFF.

The V and J genes are TRBV2 and TRBJ1-3; TRBD1 agrees at 7 bases. CDR1 and CDR2 from the germline V gene are SNHLY and FYNNEI. The CDR3 has 12 amino acids. The V gene end was trimmed by 10 bases and the J gene end by 2 bases; junction bases not matched to a gene: 2. In nucleotides, the CDR3 is TGTGCCACCGGGACAGCTGGAAACACCATATATTTT. Residues: CATGTAGNTIYF.

The V and J genes are TRBV4-2 and TRBJ1-2; 10 bases agree with TRBD1. CDR3 size: 16 residues. The junction had 7 bases not matched to a gene; V was cut back by 0 bases and J by 6 bases. Germline CDR1 is LGHNA and CDR2 is YNFKEQ. The CDR3 DNA reads TGTGCCAGCAGCCAAGAAGGGGACAGGGGAGGCCATGGCTACACCTTC. Translating gives CASSQEGDRGGHGYTF.

This chain uses TRBV2 with TRBJ1-1; D unclear. There are 15 residues in the CDR3. The V gene's germline CDR1 is SNHLY and CDR2 FYNNEI. The V gene lost 5 bases and the J gene lost 3 bases, with 16 bases spanning the gap. CDR3 nucleotides: TGTGCCAGCAGTCCCGGTTTGGGCCGGCACACTGAAGCTTTCTTT. Protein: CASSPGLGRHTEAFF.

This sequence joins TRBV29-1 and TRBJ1-1; perhaps TRBD1 as D (6 bases). The CDR3 runs to 15 residues. V shed 6 bases and J shed 1 base, with 18 bases lying between them. Germline V gene lookup returns CDR1 SQVTM and CDR2 ANQGSEA. CDR3: CSVRPTGDTNTEAFF. The CDR3 DNA follows: TGCAGCGTCCGCCCGACAGGCGATACGAACACTGAAGCTTTCTTT.

V gene TRBV6-5 combines with J gene TRBJ1-2, with D possibly matching TRBD1 (6 bases). Trimming cost V 7 bases and J 4 bases, with 16 bases left between them. The CDR3 runs to 14 residues. Germline V lookup: CDR1 MNHEY, CDR2 SVGAGI. DNA for the CDR3: TGTGCCAGCAACCAAGGGGGTCACTTCTATGGCTACACCTTC. This codes for CASNQGGHFYGYTF.

The chain has TRBV19 and TRBJ2-1, with 9 bases aligning to TRBD2. The J segment lost 2 bases and the V segment lost 9 bases, leaving 11 bases of the junction unmatched. The CDR3 runs 16 residues. Germline assignment: CDR1 LNHDA and CDR2 SQIVND (reference sequence). CDR3 sequence (DNA): TGTGCCAGCTCCGGCTTAGCGGGGGATCCCTACAATGAGCAGTTCTTC. Amino acids: CASSGLAGDPYNEQFF.

The V and J genes are TRBV28 and TRBJ2-6, with D perhaps matching TRBD2 (6 bases). V dropped 5 bases and J dropped 0 bases, with 17 bases sitting between them. CDR3 length: 18 residues. The germline V gene has CDR1 MDHEN and CDR2 SYDVKM. DNA of the CDR3: TGTGCCAGCAGTGCATCCGGGACTCCTTCCTCTGGGGCCAACGTCCTGACTTTC. It encodes CASSASGTPSSGANVLTF. The variable domain in full, with the rest retrieved from reference TRBV28 and TRBJ2-6, is DVKVTQSSRYLVKRTGEKVFLECVQDMDHENMFWYRQDPGLGLRLIYFSYDVKMKEKGDIPEGYSVSREKKERFSLILESASTNQTSMYLCASSASGTPSSGANVLTFGAGSRLTVL.

In this sample, this clone turned up once. The chain employs TRBV5-1 and TRBJ1-4, with 7 bases identical to TRBD1. This CDR3 contains 14 residues. With 2 bases clipped from V and 5 bases from J, the junction kept 3 bases outside the gene matches. In germline, CDR1 is SGHRS, CDR2 YFSETQ. The CDR3 DNA reads as TGCGCCAGCAGCTTCGGGACAGAGAATGAAAAACTGTTTTTT. It specifies CASSFGTENEKLFF.